The rows below give T cell receptor beta chains drawn from one sample of a study of tumor and adjacent non-tumor tissue in lung cancer. MiXCR, run by TCRdb on the multiplex PCR reads, gives a single entry per CDR3 protein. This table has some 70,000 distinct CDR3 sequences, roughly 70% appearing once. The specimen was distant non-tumor lung tissue. The source is a woman aged 50 to 60 with non-small cell lung cancer. Both conserved end residues are part of each CDR3. Fields, in order: clone size, J gene, D gene, V gene, CDR3 DNA, CDR3 protein. The D gene is left open where the match is weak. Clone size is given for some rows only: seen once, a few or many times, or a class if the clone is expanded.

abundance: NA; j_gene: TRBJ2-3; d_gene: NA; v_gene: TRBV20-1; CDR3nt: TGCAGTGCTAGTCCGCAGGGACGAAGCACAGATACGCAGTATTTT; CDR3aa: CSASPQGRSTDTQYF
abundance: few; j_gene: TRBJ2-2; d_gene: TRBD2; v_gene: TRBV5-1; CDR3nt: TGCGCCAGCAGCTTGGCGGCTAGCGGATTCACCGGGGAGCTGTTTTTT; CDR3aa: CASSLAASGFTGELFF
abundance: NA; j_gene: TRBJ2-6; d_gene: NA; v_gene: TRBV11-2; CDR3nt: TGTGCCAGCAGCTTAGATGGGCGGGCAAACTACGGGGCCAATGTCCTGACTTTC; CDR3aa: CASSLDGRANYGANVLTF
abundance: many; j_gene: TRBJ1-2; d_gene: TRBD1; v_gene: TRBV4-2; CDR3nt: TGTGCCAGCAGCCAAGAGGAAACAGGGGGCTATGGCTACACCTTC; CDR3aa: CASSQEETGGYGYTF
abundance: NA; j_gene: TRBJ2-2; d_gene: TRBD1; v_gene: TRBV12-3/TRBV12-4; CDR3nt: TGTGCCAGCGGCACGACAGGGGTTGCCGGGGAGATGTTTTTT; CDR3aa: CASGTTGVAGEMFF
abundance: NA; j_gene: TRBJ2-7; d_gene: NA; v_gene: TRBV29-1; CDR3nt: TGCAGTGTTGGATCAGCGGTAATCGGATACGAGCAGTACTTC; CDR3aa: CSVGSAVIGYEQYF
abundance: many; j_gene: TRBJ2-6; d_gene: TRBD1; v_gene: TRBV29-1; CDR3nt: TGCAGCGTTGAAATTCAAGGGACAGTTTCTCGCGTCCTGACTTTC; CDR3aa: CSVEIQGTVSRVLTF
abundance: many; j_gene: TRBJ2-7; d_gene: NA; v_gene: TRBV30; CDR3nt: TGTGCCTGGAGTGCTGAGGCGTACGAGCAGTACTTC; CDR3aa: CAWSAEAYEQYF
abundance: NA; j_gene: TRBJ1-2; d_gene: TRBD1; v_gene: TRBV14; CDR3nt: TGTGCCAGCAGCCCCACCGTGTGGCAGGGGGCGTCGGTCTATGGCTACACCTTC; CDR3aa: CASSPTVWQGASVYGYTF
abundance: NA; j_gene: TRBJ2-1; d_gene: NA; v_gene: TRBV7-9; CDR3nt: TGTGCCAGCAGCGGGGCGGGGTTAAGGGAGCAGTTCTTC; CDR3aa: CASSGAGLREQFF
abundance: NA; j_gene: TRBJ2-1; d_gene: NA; v_gene: TRBV4-3; CDR3nt: TGCGCCAGCAACCAAGACGGGGGAAGACACAATGAGCAAATCTTT; CDR3aa: CASNQDGGRHNEQIF
abundance: NA; j_gene: TRBJ1-1; d_gene: NA; v_gene: TRBV6-5; CDR3nt: TGTGTCAGCAGCCCGAGGGGGTACACTGAAGCTTTTTTT; CDR3aa: CVSSPRGYTEAFF
abundance: NA; j_gene: TRBJ1-1; d_gene: NA; v_gene: TRBV20-1; CDR3nt: TGCGGTGTTAGAGGACAGAGTATCACTGTAGCTTTCTTT; CDR3aa: CGVRGQSITVAFF
abundance: NA; j_gene: TRBJ2-2; d_gene: NA; v_gene: TRBV6-1; CDR3nt: TGTGCCAGCATGCGGTTTTCGACAGAGAACACCGGGGAACCGTTTTTT; CDR3aa: CASMRFSTENTGEPFF
abundance: NA; j_gene: TRBJ2-2; d_gene: NA; v_gene: TRBV4-1; CDR3nt: TGCGCCAGCAGCAAAGATGCCTCGTACACCGGGGAGCTGTTTTTT; CDR3aa: CASSKDASYTGELFF
abundance: NA; j_gene: TRBJ2-2; d_gene: TRBD1; v_gene: TRBV19; CDR3nt: TGTGCCAGTAGTACGGGACAGGGTAGCACCGGGGAGCTGTTTTTT; CDR3aa: CASSTGQGSTGELFF
abundance: NA; j_gene: TRBJ2-7; d_gene: NA; v_gene: TRBV14; CDR3nt: TGTGCCAGCAGCCTGCCTGGAGGAAAAATAACCTACGGGCAGTACTTC; CDR3aa: CASSLPGGKITYGQYF
abundance: NA; j_gene: TRBJ2-1; d_gene: TRBD2; v_gene: TRBV24-1; CDR3nt: TGTGCCACCAGTGGCCTAGCGGGGGGGACGGAGCAGTTCTTC; CDR3aa: CATSGLAGGTEQFF
abundance: few; j_gene: TRBJ2-1; d_gene: NA; v_gene: TRBV6-4; CDR3nt: TGTGCCAGCAGTGTGGACCGCTCCAACAATGAGCAGTTCTTC; CDR3aa: CASSVDRSNNEQFF
abundance: many; j_gene: TRBJ2-1; d_gene: TRBD2; v_gene: TRBV20-1; CDR3nt: TGCAGTGCTAGAGACACCAGCGGGATCCCGTTCTTC; CDR3aa: CSARDTSGIPFF
abundance: NA; j_gene: TRBJ2-1; d_gene: NA; v_gene: TRBV19; CDR3nt: TGTGCCACCCGAACGGACCGATACTACAATGAGCAGTTCTTC; CDR3aa: CATRTDRYYNEQFF